This TCR beta chain originates from a study of blood T cells in healthy people across ages. Points from the study as a whole: The CMV status of each donor remained undetermined, and this could have confounded shifts in expanded clonotypes.

Those donating, healthy Caucasian individuals from Russia, were aged about 6 to 95. To note about this clonotype: What it binds is not known.

The CDR3 totals 13 residues. Losses at the gene ends were 6 bases for V and 9 bases for J; bases not matched to a gene: 11. Looked up from germline, CDR1 is SQVTM and CDR2 is ANQGSEA. Alongside a J-beta primer mix, a sample-barcoded 5' primer served in a second PCR lasting about 7 to 12 cycles. Carrying 12 random nucleotides, a template-switch adaptor labeled each individual cDNA molecule. TCRdb reprocessed the 5' RACE reads with MiXCR, giving one entry per CDR3 protein. The sample contains about 970,000 distinct CDR3 sequences, approximately 50% of which appear only once. The TCR originated in a woman aged 55-70 years in good health. V and J are TRBV29-1 and TRBJ2-1, with 7 bases lining up with TRBD2. The sequencing input was blood. The CDR3 DNA follows: TGCAGCGTGACGGGAGGTGGTGTAGGTGAGCAGTTCTTC. Encoded protein: CSVTGGGVGEQFF.